The 22 T cell receptor beta chains reported below all come from one sample, sequenced in a study of shared clonotypes between healthy human individuals. Naive-designated CD8 cells lacked CD45RO, were positively enriched for CCR7, and omitted terminally differentiated effector memory CD45RA+ cells. Assay: immunoSEQ multiplex PCR; the TCRdb copy retains only in-frame clones and omits some. The profile shows around 700,000 clones, under 95% of them singletons. Input material: naive CD8+ T cells sorted from blood. The origin of the receptors is a man in his thirties or forties in good health.

The chain carries TRBV6-1 and TRBJ2-1; 13 bases match TRBD2. V shed 3 bases, J shed 5 bases, and the junction held 7 bases outside the gene matches. This CDR3 contains 17 residues. The germline V gene has CDR1 MNHNS and CDR2 SASEGT. The CDR3 nucleotides read TGTGCCAGCAGTGAGCCAGAACTAGCGGGAGGGGACAATGAGCAGTTCTTC. Amino acids: CASSEPELAGGDNEQFF.

The gene calls are TRBV10-3 and TRBJ1-1; unclear D gene. V lost 2 bases to trimming and J lost 4 bases, with 11 bases between them. Germline V gives CDR1 ENHRY, CDR2 SYGVKD. CDR3 size: 14 residues. The CDR3, as DNA: TGTGCCATCAGTGAGAAAAGGACGGGCACTGAAGCTTTCTTT. Its protein is CAISEKRTGTEAFF.

The chain links TRBV28 to TRBJ2-5, with D perhaps matching TRBD1 (6 bases). This CDR3 spans 13 amino acids. Germline lookup yields CDR1 MDHEN and CDR2 SYDVKM. V was pared by 6 bases and J by 0 bases, with 8 bases between. The CDR3 spells CASRGHYQETQYF. The CDR3 DNA reads TGTGCCAGCAGGGGACATTACCAAGAGACCCAGTACTTC.

CDR3 nucleotide sequence: TGTGCCAGCAAGGTAGCGGGAGACTACGAGCAGTACTTC. Its protein is CASKVAGDYEQYF. The chain carries TRBV7-9 and TRBJ2-7; 9 nucleotides agree with TRBD2. The CDR3 covers 13 residues. Germline trimming cut 7 bases from V and 3 bases from J; bases unmatched to any gene: 4. Germline V gives CDR1 SEHNR, CDR2 FQNEAQ (reference sequence). Using reference TRBV7-9 and TRBJ2-7 for the parts outside the CDR3, the full variable domain is DTGVSQNPRHKITKRGQNVTFRCDPISEHNRLYWYRQTLGQGPEFLTYFQNEAQLEKSRLLSDRFSAERPKGSFSTLEIQRTEQGDSAMYLCASKVAGDYEQYFGPGTRLTVT.

This rearrangement joins TRBV7-6 to TRBJ2-3; 7 nucleotides line up with TRBD2. Trimming at V came to 5 bases and at J to 5 bases, leaving 10 bases not matched to a gene. CDR1 and CDR2 (germline): SGHVS, FNYEAQ. This CDR3 is built from 15 residues. The CDR3 protein is CASSPLVGEGDTQYF. The DNA for the CDR3 is TGTGCCAGCAGCCCTTTGGTCGGGGAGGGAGATACGCAGTATTTT.

The rearrangement links TRBV7-6 to TRBJ2-1; 11 bases match TRBD2. Germline CDR1 and CDR2: SGHVS and FNYEAQ. J gave up 1 base and V 1 base, and 6 bases lay outside the gene matches. The length of the CDR3 is 18 residues. CDR3 in amino acids: CASSLGDSGRVSYNEQFF. CDR3 bases: TGTGCCAGCAGCTTAGGGGATAGCGGGAGGGTGTCCTACAATGAGCAGTTCTTC. Combining the CDR3 with reference TRBV7-6 and TRBJ2-1 gives the whole variable domain GAGVSQSPRYKVTKRGQDVALRCDPISGHVSLYWYRQALGQGPEFLTYFNYEAQQDKSGLPNDRFSAERPEGSISTLTIQRTEQRDSAMYRCASSLGDSGRVSYNEQFFGPGTRLTVL.

This clone appeared a single time. J is TRBJ2-4 and V is TRBV5-1, with D possibly being TRBD1 (5 bases). This CDR3 is built from 13 residues. V dropped 5 bases and J dropped 1 base, with 7 bases sitting between them. CDR1 is SGHRS, CDR2 YFSETQ, per germline. The CDR3: CASRGLAKNIQYF. The CDR3 coding sequence is TGCGCCAGCAGGGGGCTTGCCAAAAACATTCAGTACTTC. The complete variable domain, with remaining parts taken from reference TRBV5-1 and TRBJ2-4, reads KAGVTQTPRYLIKTRGQQVTLSCSPISGHRSVSWYQQTPGQGLQFLFEYFSETQRNKGNFPGRFSGRQFSNSRSEMNVSTLELGDSALYLCASRGLAKNIQYFGAGTRLSVL.

The J gene is TRBJ2-6, the V gene TRBV14, with D possibly matching TRBD1 (5 bases). From germline, CDR1 is SGHDN and CDR2 FVKESK. The length of the CDR3 is 17 residues. Trimming stripped 2 bases from V and 2 bases from J, with 13 bases between. CDR3 bases: TGTGCCAGCAGCCAATCCCCAGGGTTAACTGGGGCCAACGTCCTGACTTTC. This gives the protein CASSQSPGLTGANVLTF.

This CDR3 reads CASSQVTGGSTDTQYF. In nucleotides, the CDR3 is TGTGCCAGCAGCCAGGTGACAGGGGGCTCAACAGATACGCAGTATTTT. The rearrangement uses TRBV5-5 and TRBJ2-3; 10 nucleotides agree with TRBD1. The CDR3 sequence is 16 residues long. Trimming removed 4 bases from V and 3 bases from J; junction bases left unmatched: 8. Germline CDR1 and CDR2: SGHKS and YYEKEE (reference sequence). Filled out from reference TRBV5-5 and TRBJ2-3, the complete variable domain reads DAGVTQSPTHLIKTRGQQVTLRCSPISGHKSVSWYQQVLGQGPQFIFQYYEKEERGRGNFPDRFSARQFPNYSSELNVNALLLGDSALYLCASSQVTGGSTDTQYFGPGTRLTVL.

V gene TRBV27 combines with J gene TRBJ1-2, with 8 bases that match TRBD1. The CDR3 loop spans 16 amino acids. V trimming: 4 bases; J trimming: 4 bases; junction bases outside the gene matches: 11. CDR1 is MNHEY, CDR2 SMNVEV, per germline (reference sequence). DNA of the CDR3: TGTGCCAGCAGTTATTCCGCGACAGGGGCCTTCTATGGCTACACCTTC. It codes for CASSYSATGAFYGYTF.

The chain is built from TRBV7-6 and TRBJ2-7, with a weak D call TRBD2 (7 bases). Germline V lookup: CDR1 SGHVS, CDR2 FNYEAQ. Deletions cut 2 bases from V and 6 bases from J, with 14 bases between. The CDR3 has 14 amino acids. The CDR3 DNA is TGTGCCAGCAGCTTATACGCAGGGGAGGGCGAGCAGTACTTC. It specifies CASSLYAGEGEQYF.

V is TRBV21-1 and J is TRBJ1-3; the tabulated D call, TRBD1, remains unverified against the DNA. TRBV21-1 is listed as a pseudogene. This CDR3 has 17 residues. CDR3 DNA: TGTGCCAGCAGCAGATGGAAGGGACAGGCACCTGGAAACACCATATATTTT. It is translated as CASSRWKGQAPGNTIYF.

The chain is built from TRBV5-5 and TRBJ2-3, with D maybe TRBD1 (6 bases). The V end lost 0 bases, the J end lost 4 bases, and 6 bases lay between the germline ends. The CDR3 runs 13 residues. Germline CDR1 and CDR2: SGHKS and YYEKEE (reference sequence). This CDR3 is CASSLDRADTQYF. CDR3 sequence (DNA): TGTGCCAGCAGCTTGGACAGGGCAGATACGCAGTATTTT.

The chain combines TRBV16 with TRBJ1-5; D might be TRBD1 (6 bases). Germline assignment: CDR1 KGHSY and CDR2 FQNENV. The CDR3 is 16 amino acids. Trimming took off 0 bases at V and 3 bases at J, with 12 bases between the two ends. This chain's CDR3 is CASSQSPGEYNQPQHF. CDR3 DNA: TGTGCCAGCAGCCAATCCCCAGGGGAGTACAATCAGCCCCAGCATTTT.

Only one count was recorded for this clone. The chain has TRBV11-2 and TRBJ2-7; D not certain. Between the trimmed V and J ends, which lost 0 bases and 2 bases, there was a span of 11 bases. CDR1 is SGHAT and CDR2 is FQNNGV in the germline V gene. The CDR3 has 15 amino acids. This CDR3 reads CASSLESHRPYEQYF. The DNA of the CDR3 is TGTGCCAGCAGCTTAGAGTCGCACAGACCCTACGAGCAGTACTTC.

The V gene is TRBV14, the J gene TRBJ2-2; D unclear. The CDR3 contains 15 residues. The germline V gene encodes CDR1 SGHDN and CDR2 FVKESK. Trimming removed 0 bases at V and 9 bases at J, with 14 bases between. The CDR3 DNA reads TGTGCCAGCAGCCAAGATCTCTACGGTAATAGGGAGCTGTTTTTT. Amino acid sequence: CASSQDLYGNRELFF.

The chain uses TRBV5-4 and TRBJ2-1; 9 bases align to TRBD2. The CDR3 covers 15 residues. Germline-derived CDR1 and CDR2 are SGHNT and YYREEE (reference sequence). V shed 0 bases and J 4 bases; nucleotides not matched to a gene: 2. CDR3 in DNA: TGTGCCAGCAGCTTGGAACTAGCGGGTTACAATGAGCAGTTCTTC. Protein product: CASSLELAGYNEQFF.

This clone has a handful of counts. The chain links TRBV5-1 to TRBJ1-2; 7 bases are a match to TRBD1. The germline V gene encodes CDR1 SGHRS and CDR2 YFSETQ. There are 13 residues in the CDR3. V gave up 4 bases and J gave up 3 bases; unmatched junction bases: 3. The CDR3 nucleotides are TGCGCCAGCAGCGGGGACAGCTACTATGGCTACACCTTC. This codes for CASSGDSYYGYTF.

This rearrangement joins TRBV15 to TRBJ2-2; D perhaps matches TRBD2 (5 bases). Germline CDR1 is LNHNV and CDR2 is YYDKDF (reference sequence). The CDR3 has 15 amino acids. With 5 bases removed from V and 2 bases from J, the gap between germline ends came to 12 bases. The CDR3: CATSWSRVNTGELFF. DNA of the CDR3: TGTGCCACCAGCTGGTCGCGGGTTAACACCGGGGAGCTGTTTTTT.

V usage is TRBV11-2 and J usage is TRBJ1-2; D unclear. Trimming took 3 bases from V and 6 from J, leaving 11 bases between them. The CDR3 runs to 13 residues. CDR1 is SGHAT, CDR2 FQNNGV, per germline. CDR3 in amino acids: CASSLSAGDGYTF. CDR3 bases: TGTGCCAGCAGCTTGTCGGCCGGGGATGGCTACACCTTC.

V and J are TRBV29-1 and TRBJ2-5, with D possibly being TRBD2 (6 bases). Trimming took 4 bases from V and 5 from J, leaving 14 bases between them. Germline V gene lookup returns CDR1 SQVTM and CDR2 ANQGSEA. There are 13 residues in the CDR3. CDR3 loop: CSVVLGGRETQYF. CDR3 bases: TGCAGCGTTGTCTTGGGGGGAAGGGAGACCCAGTACTTC.

The rearrangement uses TRBV5-1 and TRBJ2-7, with 13 bases matching TRBD2. CDR1 and CDR2 from the germline V gene are SGHRS and YFSETQ. V dropped 0 bases and J dropped 5; count of bases not matched to a gene: 2. This CDR3 is built from 15 residues. The CDR3: CASSLGTSGGNEQYF. The CDR3 region has the DNA TGCGCCAGCAGCTTGGGGACTAGCGGGGGCAACGAGCAGTACTTC.